This T cell receptor beta chain was observed in a study of cytomegalovirus exposure and HLA in healthy donors. Study results and caveats: Presence/absence results assume similar sequencing depth per donor, which may not hold.

PCR amplification relied on 60 Vbeta primers (plus 13 Jbeta primers). Data came from immunoSEQ multiplex PCR; TCRdb stores just in-frame clones and leaves some out. This table has roughly 160,000 clones, roughly 85% appearing once. Remarks on this clone: The antigen remains undetermined.

This CDR3 is built from 15 residues. Germline V gene data show CDR1 as SGHDT and CDR2 as YYEEEE. J lost 6 bases, V lost 2 bases, and 6 bases had no gene match. J is TRBJ2-2 and V is TRBV5-6, with 8 bases aligning to TRBD2. This clonotype originated in a man aged 35-49 years in good health and CMV-seronegative. The specimen sequenced was PBMCs. Here the CDR3 DNA reads TGTGCCAGCAGCTTAAGGAGCGGGAGAGCCGGGGAGCTGTTTTTT. Its protein product is CASSLRSGRAGELFF.